A selection of T cell receptor beta chains follows, all from one sample in a study of blood T cell repertoires in COVID-19. Assay used: immunoSEQ multiplex PCR; TCRdb lists only in-frame clones, some missing. The sample holds about 62,000 clones, under 85% seen once. The sample consisted of peripheral blood. The receptor source for this set is a woman of 80 years or more with active or convalescent COVID-19. The CDR3 runs from the conserved cysteine through the conserved F or W. A D gene is named only where the DNA matches it firmly. Part of the rows lack a size; the others show once, few, many or a class for expanded clones.

clone size: .; D gene: TRBD1; V gene: TRBV15; J gene: TRBJ1-2; CDR3 protein: CATSRDRGYGYTF; CDR3 DNA: TGTGCCACCAGCAGAGACAGGGGGTATGGCTACACCTTC
clone size: .; D gene: .; V gene: TRBV7-3; J gene: TRBJ1-1; CDR3 protein: CASSLNPGSTEAFF; CDR3 DNA: TGTGCCAGCAGCTTAAACCCCGGTTCCACTGAAGCTTTCTTT
clone size: .; D gene: .; V gene: TRBV7-2; J gene: TRBJ2-5; CDR3 protein: CASRPGVGETQYF; CDR3 DNA: TGTGCCAGCAGACCGGGGGTCGGAGAGACCCAGTACTTC
clone size: few; D gene: .; V gene: TRBV3-1/TRBV3-2; J gene: TRBJ2-7; CDR3 protein: CASSQEWREAEQYF; CDR3 DNA: TGTGCCAGCAGCCAAGAGTGGAGGGAAGCCGAGCAGTACTTC
clone size: .; D gene: .; V gene: TRBV5-1; J gene: TRBJ1-2; CDR3 protein: CASSSGVEDGYTF; CDR3 DNA: TGCGCCAGCAGTTCGGGGGTGGAAGATGGCTACACCTTC
clone size: .; D gene: .; V gene: TRBV28; J gene: TRBJ2-5; CDR3 protein: CASSLRPQETQYF; CDR3 DNA: TGTGCCAGCAGTTTGCGTCCCCAAGAGACCCAGTACTTC
clone size: once; D gene: .; V gene: TRBV5-1; J gene: TRBJ1-1; CDR3 protein: CASRLTGSEAFF; CDR3 DNA: TGCGCCAGCCGGCTTACAGGGTCTGAAGCTTTCTTT
clone size: once; D gene: TRBD1; V gene: TRBV6-5; J gene: TRBJ2-7; CDR3 protein: CASRIGQGSYEQYF; CDR3 DNA: TGTGCCAGCAGAATAGGACAGGGCTCCTACGAGCAGTACTTC
clone size: .; D gene: .; V gene: TRBV7-3; J gene: TRBJ1-1; CDR3 protein: CASSAQRETEAFF; CDR3 DNA: TGTGCCAGCAGCGCCCAGCGGGAGACTGAAGCTTTCTTT
clone size: .; D gene: TRBD2; V gene: TRBV14; J gene: TRBJ2-2; CDR3 protein: CASSRLAGNTGELFF; CDR3 DNA: TGTGCCAGCAGCCGGCTAGCGGGGAACACCGGGGAGCTGTTTTTT
clone size: .; D gene: .; V gene: TRBV5-1; J gene: TRBJ1-1; CDR3 protein: CASSPPRGGTEAFF; CDR3 DNA: TGCGCCAGCAGCCCCCCGCGGGGCGGGACTGAAGCTTTCTTT
clone size: .; D gene: TRBD2; V gene: TRBV27; J gene: TRBJ2-3; CDR3 protein: CASSFGGGTDTQYF; CDR3 DNA: TGTGCCAGCAGTTTTGGGGGGGGCACAGATACGCAGTATTTT
clone size: few; D gene: TRBD1; V gene: TRBV7-3; J gene: TRBJ1-1; CDR3 protein: CASSPQGRNTEAFF; CDR3 DNA: TGTGCCAGCAGCCCACAGGGGAGGAACACTGAAGCTTTCTTT
clone size: .; D gene: .; V gene: TRBV2; J gene: TRBJ1-4; CDR3 protein: CASVRQMPGKLFF; CDR3 DNA: TGTGCCAGCGTTAGACAGATGCCTGGAAAACTGTTTTTT
clone size: .; D gene: .; V gene: TRBV5-4; J gene: TRBJ2-1; CDR3 protein: CASNTQQGNDEQFF; CDR3 DNA: TGTGCCAGCAACACACAGCAGGGGAACGATGAGCAGTTCTTC
clone size: .; D gene: .; V gene: TRBV2; J gene: TRBJ1-5; CDR3 protein: CASSGGPNQPQHF; CDR3 DNA: TGTGCCAGCTCGGGAGGACCTAATCAGCCCCAGCATTTT
clone size: .; D gene: .; V gene: TRBV19; J gene: TRBJ1-1; CDR3 protein: CASSIGRGVTEAFF; CDR3 DNA: TGTGCCAGTAGTATAGGGCGGGGAGTCACTGAAGCTTTCTTT
clone size: few; D gene: .; V gene: TRBV2; J gene: TRBJ1-1; CDR3 protein: CASMTLPPGPTEAFF; CDR3 DNA: TGTGCCAGCATGACTCTCCCCCCAGGGCCCACTGAAGCTTTCTTT
clone size: .; D gene: TRBD2; V gene: TRBV7-3; J gene: TRBJ2-2; CDR3 protein: CASSLSGGYTGELFF; CDR3 DNA: TGTGCCAGCAGCCTTAGCGGGGGCTACACCGGGGAGCTGTTTTTT
clone size: once; D gene: .; V gene: TRBV5-1; J gene: TRBJ2-3; CDR3 protein: CASSLVVAAADTQYF; CDR3 DNA: TGCGCCAGCAGCTTGGTAGTAGCGGCTGCAGATACGCAGTATTTT
clone size: large; D gene: .; V gene: TRBV7-6; J gene: TRBJ2-1; CDR3 protein: CASRTFAGSDEQFF; CDR3 DNA: TGTGCCAGCAGGACTTTCGCAGGGTCGGATGAGCAGTTCTTC
clone size: .; D gene: TRBD2; V gene: TRBV7-8; J gene: TRBJ2-7; CDR3 protein: CASTLRGGPGYEQYF; CDR3 DNA: TGTGCCAGCACCCTCCGGGGGGGCCCGGGCTACGAGCAGTACTTC
clone size: .; D gene: .; V gene: TRBV5-1; J gene: TRBJ2-1; CDR3 protein: CASSLVGGAYNEQFF; CDR3 DNA: TGCGCCAGCAGCTTGGTAGGCGGGGCGTACAATGAGCAGTTCTTC
clone size: .; D gene: .; V gene: TRBV5-5; J gene: TRBJ2-1; CDR3 protein: CASSLSLAGGSYNEQFF; CDR3 DNA: TGTGCCAGCAGCTTGAGTCTAGCCGGGGGCTCCTACAATGAGCAGTTCTTC
clone size: .; D gene: TRBD1; V gene: TRBV6-4; J gene: TRBJ1-1; CDR3 protein: CASRLQGPSMNTEAFF; CDR3 DNA: TGTGCCAGCAGGTTACAGGGGCCAAGCATGAACACTGAAGCTTTCTTT
clone size: .; D gene: .; V gene: TRBV18; J gene: TRBJ2-1; CDR3 protein: CASSPIPAAYNEQFF; CDR3 DNA: TGTGCCAGCTCACCCATCCCGGCGGCATACAATGAGCAGTTCTTC
clone size: .; D gene: .; V gene: TRBV2; J gene: TRBJ2-3; CDR3 protein: CASGVEASTDTQYF; CDR3 DNA: TGTGCCAGCGGTGTGGAGGCTAGCACAGATACGCAGTATTTT
clone size: .; D gene: .; V gene: TRBV30; J gene: TRBJ1-5; CDR3 protein: CAWNGRGGNQPQHF; CDR3 DNA: TGTGCCTGGAACGGTCGGGGTGGCAATCAGCCCCAGCATTTT
clone size: few; D gene: .; V gene: TRBV6-6; J gene: TRBJ1-5; CDR3 protein: CASSLWGGHQPQHF; CDR3 DNA: TGTGCCAGCAGCCTATGGGGGGGGCATCAGCCCCAGCATTTT
clone size: .; D gene: TRBD1; V gene: TRBV10-3; J gene: TRBJ1-1; CDR3 protein: CAISESTGGGASRAFF; CDR3 DNA: TGTGCCATCAGTGAGTCGACGGGAGGGGGCGCTTCCCGGGCTTTCTTT
clone size: once; D gene: .; V gene: TRBV9; J gene: TRBJ2-2; CDR3 protein: CASSLAANTGELFF; CDR3 DNA: TGTGCCAGCAGCCTAGCCGCGAACACCGGGGAGCTGTTTTTT
clone size: .; D gene: TRBD2; V gene: TRBV19; J gene: TRBJ2-1; CDR3 protein: CASSITSGGSYNEQFF; CDR3 DNA: TGTGCCAGTAGTATTACTAGCGGGGGTTCCTACAATGAGCAGTTCTTC
clone size: .; D gene: TRBD1; V gene: TRBV7-2; J gene: TRBJ2-4; CDR3 protein: CASGTGALNIQYF; CDR3 DNA: TGTGCCAGCGGGACAGGGGCTTTGAACATTCAGTACTTC
clone size: .; D gene: TRBD1; V gene: TRBV2; J gene: TRBJ1-5; CDR3 protein: CASRQGAPGQPQHF; CDR3 DNA: TGTGCCAGCAGACAGGGGGCGCCGGGTCAGCCCCAGCATTTT
clone size: .; D gene: TRBD1; V gene: TRBV7-3; J gene: TRBJ2-4; CDR3 protein: CASSPGGGGKNIQYF; CDR3 DNA: TGTGCCAGCAGCCCAGGGGGCGGTGGCAAAAACATTCAGTACTTC
clone size: .; D gene: TRBD2; V gene: TRBV6-1; J gene: TRBJ2-3; CDR3 protein: CASSEGLLAGSTDTQYF; CDR3 DNA: TGTGCCAGCAGTGAAGGCTTACTAGCGGGCTCCACAGATACGCAGTATTTT
clone size: .; D gene: .; V gene: TRBV21-1; J gene: TRBJ1-1; CDR3 protein: CASRRNGQGKAIVMNTEAFF; CDR3 DNA: TGTGCCAGCAGAAGAAACGGACAGGGGAAAGCCATTGTCATGAACACTGAAGCTTTCTTT
clone size: .; D gene: .; V gene: TRBV5-1; J gene: TRBJ2-3; CDR3 protein: CASSLDQAGPTDTQYF; CDR3 DNA: TGCGCCAGCAGCTTGGACCAGGCGGGGCCCACAGATACGCAGTATTTT
clone size: .; D gene: TRBD1; V gene: TRBV2; J gene: TRBJ1-1; CDR3 protein: CASTRTGGYTEAFF; CDR3 DNA: TGTGCCAGCACGAGGACAGGGGGTTACACTGAAGCTTTCTTT
clone size: .; D gene: .; V gene: TRBV21-1; J gene: TRBJ1-1; CDR3 protein: CASNRVPSNTEAFF; CDR3 DNA: TGTGCCAGTAACAGGGTCCCCTCGAACACTGAAGCTTTCTTT
clone size: .; D gene: .; V gene: TRBV5-5; J gene: TRBJ2-7; CDR3 protein: CASSFTLRVDSYEQYF; CDR3 DNA: TGTGCCAGCAGCTTTACCCTCAGGGTGGACTCCTACGAGCAGTACTTC
clone size: once; D gene: .; V gene: TRBV6-5; J gene: TRBJ1-2; CDR3 protein: CASSYQGNYGYTF; CDR3 DNA: TGTGCCAGCAGTTACCAGGGTAATTATGGCTACACCTTC
clone size: .; D gene: .; V gene: TRBV6-5; J gene: TRBJ1-3; CDR3 protein: CASSYSGRAGNTIYF; CDR3 DNA: TGTGCCAGCAGTTACTCTGGCAGGGCTGGAAACACCATATATTTT
clone size: few; D gene: .; V gene: TRBV7-9; J gene: TRBJ2-7; CDR3 protein: CASSLRETYEQYF; CDR3 DNA: TGTGCCAGCAGCTTGAGGGAAACCTACGAGCAGTACTTC
clone size: once; D gene: .; V gene: TRBV11-2; J gene: TRBJ2-7; CDR3 protein: CASSLVQGGGSYEQYF; CDR3 DNA: TGTGCCAGCAGCTTAGTACAGGGAGGGGGCTCCTACGAGCAGTACTTC
clone size: .; D gene: .; V gene: TRBV3-1/TRBV3-2; J gene: TRBJ1-1; CDR3 protein: CASSQETGNTEAFF; CDR3 DNA: TGTGCCAGCAGCCAAGAGACGGGGAACACTGAAGCTTTCTTT
clone size: few; D gene: .; V gene: TRBV19; J gene: TRBJ2-2; CDR3 protein: CASSSGTSTGELFF; CDR3 DNA: TGTGCCAGTAGTTCCGGGACTTCCACCGGGGAGCTGTTTTTT
clone size: .; D gene: .; V gene: TRBV12-3/TRBV12-4; J gene: TRBJ2-5; CDR3 protein: CASSREYRETQYF; CDR3 DNA: TGTGCCAGCAGCCGGGAGTACAGGGAGACCCAGTACTTC
clone size: .; D gene: .; V gene: TRBV2; J gene: TRBJ1-4; CDR3 protein: CASSLQGGGNEKLFF; CDR3 DNA: TGTGCCAGCAGTCTACAGGGAGGGGGGAATGAAAAACTGTTTTTT
clone size: .; D gene: .; V gene: TRBV9; J gene: TRBJ2-1; CDR3 protein: CASSFMARASYNEQFF; CDR3 DNA: TGTGCCAGCAGCTTCATGGCCAGGGCATCCTACAATGAGCAGTTCTTC
clone size: .; D gene: TRBD1; V gene: TRBV30; J gene: TRBJ2-7; CDR3 protein: CAFTTGTVSYEQYF; CDR3 DNA: TGTGCCTTTACAACCGGGACAGTCTCCTACGAGCAGTACTTC
clone size: .; D gene: .; V gene: TRBV3-1/TRBV3-2; J gene: TRBJ1-2; CDR3 protein: CASSQVRGTGGYTF; CDR3 DNA: TGTGCCAGCAGCCAAGTTCGGGGAACTGGGGGCTACACCTTC
clone size: once; D gene: .; V gene: TRBV19; J gene: TRBJ1-1; CDR3 protein: CASQVGRTHMNTEAFF; CDR3 DNA: TGTGCCAGCCAAGTGGGGCGGACACACATGAACACTGAAGCTTTCTTT